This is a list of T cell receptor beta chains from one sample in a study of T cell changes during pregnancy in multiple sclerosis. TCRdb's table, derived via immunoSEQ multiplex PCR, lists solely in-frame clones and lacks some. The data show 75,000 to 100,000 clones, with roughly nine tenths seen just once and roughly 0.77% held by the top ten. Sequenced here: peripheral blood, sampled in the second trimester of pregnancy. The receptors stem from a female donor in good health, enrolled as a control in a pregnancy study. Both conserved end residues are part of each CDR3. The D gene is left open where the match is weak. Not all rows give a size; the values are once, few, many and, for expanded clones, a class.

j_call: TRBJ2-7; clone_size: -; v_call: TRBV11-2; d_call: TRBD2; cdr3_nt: TGTGCCAGCAGCCCAGGACTAGCCTACGAGCAGTACTTC; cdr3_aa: CASSPGLAYEQYF
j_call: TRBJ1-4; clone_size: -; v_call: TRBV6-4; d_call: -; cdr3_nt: TGTGCCAGCAGTGCGCCGCGGGGAGCAACTAATGAAAAACTGTTTTTT; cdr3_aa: CASSAPRGATNEKLFF
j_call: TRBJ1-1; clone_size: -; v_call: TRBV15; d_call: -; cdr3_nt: TGTGCCACCAGCAGGGGCGAGAGCGAAGCTTTCTTT; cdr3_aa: CATSRGESEAFF
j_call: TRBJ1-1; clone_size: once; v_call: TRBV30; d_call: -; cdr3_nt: TGTGCCTGGTCGCCCCCCTATCAGGGGAGTGGCACTGAAGCTTTCTTT; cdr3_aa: CAWSPPYQGSGTEAFF
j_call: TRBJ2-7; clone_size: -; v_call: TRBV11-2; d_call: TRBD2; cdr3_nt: TGTGCCAGCAGCCCACGGGCGGGAGCCTACGAGCAGTACTTC; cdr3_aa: CASSPRAGAYEQYF
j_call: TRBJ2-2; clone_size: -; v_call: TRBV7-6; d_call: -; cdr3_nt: TGTGCCAGCAGCAACAAGGGGCAGGTGGCCGGGGAGCTGTTTTTT; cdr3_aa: CASSNKGQVAGELFF
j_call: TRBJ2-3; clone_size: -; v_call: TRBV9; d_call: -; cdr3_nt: TGTGCCAGCAGCGTCGAAGGGGATTTCAGGACAGATACGCAGTATTTT; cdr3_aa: CASSVEGDFRTDTQYF
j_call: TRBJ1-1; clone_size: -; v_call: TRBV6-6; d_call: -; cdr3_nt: TGTGCCAGCAGTTACTCGATGGGGGGGGGCGCTGAAGCTTTCTTT; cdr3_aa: CASSYSMGGGAEAFF
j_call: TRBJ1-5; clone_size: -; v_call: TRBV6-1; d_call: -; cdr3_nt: TGTGCCAGCAGTGCAATGCAGGGCCCAAATCAGCCCCAGCATTTT; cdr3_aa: CASSAMQGPNQPQHF
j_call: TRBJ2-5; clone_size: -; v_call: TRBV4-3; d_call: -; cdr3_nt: TGCGCCAGCAGCCAAGATACCAGTAAGGAGACCCAGTACTTC; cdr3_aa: CASSQDTSKETQYF
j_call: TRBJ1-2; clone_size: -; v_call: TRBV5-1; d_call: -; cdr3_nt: TGCGCCAGCAGCTTGGTTTCAGGGCGTAATTACTATGGCTACACCTTC; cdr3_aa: CASSLVSGRNYYGYTF
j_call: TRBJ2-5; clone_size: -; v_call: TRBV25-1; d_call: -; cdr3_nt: TGTGCCAGCAGTCGGCCGACAGCAGAAGAGACCCAGTACTTC; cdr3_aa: CASSRPTAEETQYF
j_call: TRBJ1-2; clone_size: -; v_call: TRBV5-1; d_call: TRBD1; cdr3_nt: TGCGCCAGCAGTACAGGGGGGGGCGATGGCTACACCTTC; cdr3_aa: CASSTGGGDGYTF
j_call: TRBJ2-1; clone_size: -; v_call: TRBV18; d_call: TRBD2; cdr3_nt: TGTGCCAGCTCACAATCTCCTGGCACTAGCGGGAGGAGTGAGCAGTTCTTC; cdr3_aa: CASSQSPGTSGRSEQFF
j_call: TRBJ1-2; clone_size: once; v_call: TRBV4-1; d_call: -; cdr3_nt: TGCGCCAGCAGCCGAGACTCAGGTGCCCTAAACCCCTCTAACTATGGCTACACCTTC; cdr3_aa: CASSRDSGALNPSNYGYTF
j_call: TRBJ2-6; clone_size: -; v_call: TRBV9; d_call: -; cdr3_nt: TGTGCCAGCACCCGACCAGGGGCTGGGGCCAACGTCCTGACTTTC; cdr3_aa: CASTRPGAGANVLTF
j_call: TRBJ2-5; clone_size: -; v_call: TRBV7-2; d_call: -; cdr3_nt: TGTGCCAGCAGCTTGTTAAACCCATCAACCGGGACCCAGTACTTC; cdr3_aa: CASSLLNPSTGTQYF
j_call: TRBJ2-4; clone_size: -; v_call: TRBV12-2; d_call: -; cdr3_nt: TGTGCAAGTCGCAATCGACTAGCGGGAGCCCCGGGGACAGCCAAAAACATTCAGTACTTC; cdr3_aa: CASRNRLAGAPGTAKNIQYF
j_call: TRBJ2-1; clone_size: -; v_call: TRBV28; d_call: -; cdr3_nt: TGTGCCAGCAGTTCGCGGAATGAGCAGTTCTTC; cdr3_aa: CASSSRNEQFF
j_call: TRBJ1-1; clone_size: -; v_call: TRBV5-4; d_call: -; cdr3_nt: TGTGCCAGCAGCTTGGGAGGGGAGGGTTGGACTGAAGCTTTCTTT; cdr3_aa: CASSLGGEGWTEAFF
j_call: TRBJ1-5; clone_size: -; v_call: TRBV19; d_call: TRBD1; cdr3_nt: TGTGCCAGTAGTACGGGACAGGGGTATAGCAATCAGCCCCAGCATTTT; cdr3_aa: CASSTGQGYSNQPQHF
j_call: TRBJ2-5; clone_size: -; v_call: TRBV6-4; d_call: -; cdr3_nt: TGTGCCAGCAGTGACTCCCCCGGGGTTGGCAAAGAGACCCAGTACTTC; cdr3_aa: CASSDSPGVGKETQYF
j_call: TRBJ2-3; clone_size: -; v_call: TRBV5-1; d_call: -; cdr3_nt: TGCGCCAGCAGCTTAGATGCGCCGAGCACAGATACGCAGTATTTT; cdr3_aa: CASSLDAPSTDTQYF
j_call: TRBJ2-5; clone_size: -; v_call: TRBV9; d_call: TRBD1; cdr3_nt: TGTGCCAGCAGCGGTACAGGGGGGCTCGAGACCCAGTACTTC; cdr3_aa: CASSGTGGLETQYF
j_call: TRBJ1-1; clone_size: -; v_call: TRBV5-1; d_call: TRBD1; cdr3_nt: TGCGCCAGCAGCTTGACCGGGACAGAGTTGAACACTGAAGCTTTCTTT; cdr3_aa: CASSLTGTELNTEAFF
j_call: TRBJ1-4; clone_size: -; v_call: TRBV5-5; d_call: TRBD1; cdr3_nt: TGTGCCAGCAGCGCAGAACCGGGACAGGTTAATGAAAAACTGTTTTTT; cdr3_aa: CASSAEPGQVNEKLFF
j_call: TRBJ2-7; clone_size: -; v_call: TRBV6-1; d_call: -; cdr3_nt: TGTGCCAGCAGTGCCCGGGAGCCCCCTGGCTCCTACGAGCAGTACTTC; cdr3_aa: CASSAREPPGSYEQYF
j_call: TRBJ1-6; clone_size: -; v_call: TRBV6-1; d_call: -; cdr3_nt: TGTGCCAGCAGTGAACCCCGGGATTTCAACTTT; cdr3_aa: CASSEPRDFNF
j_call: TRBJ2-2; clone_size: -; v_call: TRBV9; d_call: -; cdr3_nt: TGTGCCAGCAGCCAAAGCGGCACCGGGGAGCTGTTTTTT; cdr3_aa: CASSQSGTGELFF
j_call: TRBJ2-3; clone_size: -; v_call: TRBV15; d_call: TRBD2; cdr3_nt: TGTGCCACCAGCAGGAGGCGCGGGGCTAGCGGGACTAGCACAGATACGCAGTATTTT; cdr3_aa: CATSRRRGASGTSTDTQYF
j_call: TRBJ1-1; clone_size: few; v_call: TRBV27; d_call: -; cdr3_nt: TGTGCCTCATCACCGAAGACCGACGTGGCAGGAGCTTTCTTT; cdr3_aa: CASSPKTDVAGAFF
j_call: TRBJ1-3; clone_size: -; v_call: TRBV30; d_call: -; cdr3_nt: TGTGCCTGGAGTGTCTTAGAGGGAAACACCATATATTTT; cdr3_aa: CAWSVLEGNTIYF
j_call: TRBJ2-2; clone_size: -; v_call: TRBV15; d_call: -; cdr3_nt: TGTGCCACCAGCAGAGTAATTGAGACCGGGGAGCTGTTTTTT; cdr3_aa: CATSRVIETGELFF
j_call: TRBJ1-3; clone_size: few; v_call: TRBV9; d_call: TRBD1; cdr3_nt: TGTGCCAGCACCGACAGGGGATCCGGAAACACCATATATTTT; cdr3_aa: CASTDRGSGNTIYF
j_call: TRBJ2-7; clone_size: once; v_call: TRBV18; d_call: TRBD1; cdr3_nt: TGTGCCAGCTCATCAAGCCTCACCGGGACAGGGGGCAGCGAGCAGTACTTC; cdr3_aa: CASSSSLTGTGGSEQYF
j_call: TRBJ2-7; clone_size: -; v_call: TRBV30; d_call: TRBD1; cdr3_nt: TGTGCCTGGAGTATACTAAGGGGGCAGGGGGAGCAGTACTTC; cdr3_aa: CAWSILRGQGEQYF
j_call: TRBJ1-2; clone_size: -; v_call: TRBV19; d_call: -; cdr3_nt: TGTGCCAGTAGTATAGGAAACAGGAAGTATGGCTACACCTTC; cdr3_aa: CASSIGNRKYGYTF
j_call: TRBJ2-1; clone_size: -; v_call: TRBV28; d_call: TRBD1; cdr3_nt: TGTGCCAGCAGCTTAGGGACAGGGTTCTACAATGAGCAGTTCTTC; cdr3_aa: CASSLGTGFYNEQFF
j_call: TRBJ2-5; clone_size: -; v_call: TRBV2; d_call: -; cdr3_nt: TGTGCCAGCAGTGGAGTCCTCCAAGAGACCCAGTACTTC; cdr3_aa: CASSGVLQETQYF
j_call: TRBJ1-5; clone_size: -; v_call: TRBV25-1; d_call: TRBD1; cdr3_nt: TGTGCCAGCAGTGAATATCGACAGGGAGAACAGCCCCAGCATTTT; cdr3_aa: CASSEYRQGEQPQHF
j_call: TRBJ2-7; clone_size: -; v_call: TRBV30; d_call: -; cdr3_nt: TGTGCCTGGAGCACAGGGTTGGTCTACGAGCAGTACTTC; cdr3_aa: CAWSTGLVYEQYF
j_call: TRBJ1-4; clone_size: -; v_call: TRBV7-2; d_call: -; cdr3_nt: TGTGCCAGCAGCGCTGTAGTTGCAACTAATGAAAAACTGTTTTTT; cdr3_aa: CASSAVVATNEKLFF
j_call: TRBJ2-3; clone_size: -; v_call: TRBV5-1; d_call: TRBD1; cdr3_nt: TGCGCCAGCAGCTTGGCCTTGGGGACAGGTGGAGATACGCAGTATTTT; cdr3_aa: CASSLALGTGGDTQYF
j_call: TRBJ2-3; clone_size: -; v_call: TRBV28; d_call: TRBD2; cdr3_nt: TGTGCCAGCAGTTTACTAGCGGGATACTTAACAGATACGCAGTATTTT; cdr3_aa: CASSLLAGYLTDTQYF
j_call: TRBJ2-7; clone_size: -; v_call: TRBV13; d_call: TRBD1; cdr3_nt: TGTGCCAGCAGCGCTCCGGGACAGGGTATCAACGAGCAGTACTTC; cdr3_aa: CASSAPGQGINEQYF
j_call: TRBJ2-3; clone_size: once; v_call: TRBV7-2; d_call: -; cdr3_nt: TGTGCCAGCAGCTTAGCTAGCGGATACACAGATACGCAGTATTTT; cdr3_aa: CASSLASGYTDTQYF
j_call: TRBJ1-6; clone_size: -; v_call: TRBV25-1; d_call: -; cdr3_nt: TGTGCCAGCAGTGCCACTGCCTATAATTCACCCCTCCACTTT; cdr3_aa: CASSATAYNSPLHF
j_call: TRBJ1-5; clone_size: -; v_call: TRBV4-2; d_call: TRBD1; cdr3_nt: TGTGCCAGCAGCCAAGAATCGACAGGGGCCCCCTTAGCCCAGCATTTT; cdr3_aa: CASSQESTGAPLAQHF
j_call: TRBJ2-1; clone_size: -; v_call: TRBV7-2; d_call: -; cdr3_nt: TGTGCCAGCAGCTTCGGGGTCAATGAGCAGTTCTTC; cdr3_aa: CASSFGVNEQFF
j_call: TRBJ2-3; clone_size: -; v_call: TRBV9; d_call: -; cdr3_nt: TGTGCCAGCAGCGGGGGCCCCGGGACACTTAGCACAGATACGCAGTATTTT; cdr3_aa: CASSGGPGTLSTDTQYF
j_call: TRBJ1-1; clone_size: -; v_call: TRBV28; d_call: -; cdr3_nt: TGTGCCAGCATCTCGGCCATCCTAGGAGAAGCTTTCTTT; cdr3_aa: CASISAILGEAFF
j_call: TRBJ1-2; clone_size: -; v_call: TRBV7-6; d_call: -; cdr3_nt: TGTGCCAGCAGCCCTTCACGCCAGGGGCCCTATGGCTACACCTTC; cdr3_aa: CASSPSRQGPYGYTF
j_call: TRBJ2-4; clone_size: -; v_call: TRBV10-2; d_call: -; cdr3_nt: TGCGCCAGCCGACAGACGACCAAAAACATTCAGTACTTC; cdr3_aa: CASRQTTKNIQYF
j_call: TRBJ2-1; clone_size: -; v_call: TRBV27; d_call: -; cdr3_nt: TGTGCCAGCAGTCCCAGGGATAGGAATGAGCAGTTCTTC; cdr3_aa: CASSPRDRNEQFF
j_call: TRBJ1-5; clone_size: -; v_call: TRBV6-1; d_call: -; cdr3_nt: TGTGCCAGCAGTGATTGGGGGGGCGGCAATCAGCCCCAGCATTTT; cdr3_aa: CASSDWGGGNQPQHF
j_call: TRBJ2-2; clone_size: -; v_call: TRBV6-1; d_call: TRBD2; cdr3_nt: TGTGCCAGCAGGCGGGGGACTAGCTCCACCGGGGAGCTGTTTTTT; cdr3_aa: CASRRGTSSTGELFF
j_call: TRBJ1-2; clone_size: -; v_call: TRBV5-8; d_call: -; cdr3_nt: TGTGCCAGCAGCTTGAGGGGCTATGGCTACACCTTC; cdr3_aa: CASSLRGYGYTF
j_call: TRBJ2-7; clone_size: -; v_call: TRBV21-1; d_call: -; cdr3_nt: TGTGCCAGCAGCAAAGCTGCACAGGGGTATGCCGAGCAGTACTTC; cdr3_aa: CASSKAAQGYAEQYF
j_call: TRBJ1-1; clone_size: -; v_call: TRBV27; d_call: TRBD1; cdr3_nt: TGTGCCAGCAGTTCTGGGACAGGGAGCCCCCTGAACACTGAAGCTTTCTTT; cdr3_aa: CASSSGTGSPLNTEAFF
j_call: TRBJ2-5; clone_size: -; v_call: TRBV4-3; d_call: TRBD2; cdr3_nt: TGCGCCAGCGGACCGGGACTAGCGGCACGGGAGACCCAGTACTTC; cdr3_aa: CASGPGLAARETQYF